There are a few counts of the clone carrying this T cell receptor (beta chain). This entry comes from a study of identical twins. Germline V gene sequence: CDR1 SGDLS, CDR2 YYNGEE. Trimming at V came to 2 bases and at J to 8 bases, leaving 14 bases not matched to a gene. CDR3 length equals 16 residues. TCRdb used MiXCR to reprocess the 5' RACE reads, holding one entry per CDR3 protein. The repertoire holds around 530,000 distinct CDR3 sequences, with around 15% as singletons. A further study also used this sample, focusing on yellow fever vaccine responses in identical twins.

The sequence was obtained from a woman aged 18-29 years in good health. Source material: CD4+ T cells sorted from blood. The V gene is TRBV9, the J gene TRBJ2-3, with TRBD1 matching 7 bases. The CDR3 is CASSVGGQRDRGTQYF. CDR3 nucleotide sequence: TGTGCCAGCAGCGTTGGGGGACAGAGGGATCGCGGTACGCAGTATTTT.